Sequencing of this TCR beta chain was carried out in a study of control samples from healthy donors and cancer patients. Repertoires were generated with immunoSEQ multiplex PCR, while TCRdb's copy carries only in-frame clones and drops some. Of about 410,000 clones in the sample, roughly 90% were seen once. Germline CDR1 and CDR2: GTSNPN and SVGIG (reference sequence). The CDR3 has 12 amino acids. Trimming left V 3 bases short and J 8 bases short, with 13 bases between. Material for sequencing was PBMCs. This receptor was identified in a man between 40 and 49 years old with head and neck cancer. V and J are TRBV30 and TRBJ1-2, with a tentative D call TRBD1 (5 bases). DNA for the CDR3: TGTGCCTGGAGCGAGAGGGGTGGGGGCTACACCTTC. Protein: CAWSERGGGYTF.